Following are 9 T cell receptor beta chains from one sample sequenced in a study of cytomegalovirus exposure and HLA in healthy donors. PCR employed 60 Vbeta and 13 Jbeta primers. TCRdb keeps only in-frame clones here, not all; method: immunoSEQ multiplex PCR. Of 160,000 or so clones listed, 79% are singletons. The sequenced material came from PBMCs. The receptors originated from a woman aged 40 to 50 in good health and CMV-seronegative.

Written as DNA, the CDR3 is TGTGCCAGCAGCCTCAGGGGCCCCTACGAGCAGTACTTC. Encoded protein: CASSLRGPYEQYF. V is TRBV7-6 and J is TRBJ2-7; D may be TRBD1 (6 bases). The germline V and J ends were trimmed by 5 bases and 2 bases, with 10 bases remaining between them. The CDR3 runs 13 residues. Germline values: CDR1 SGHVS, CDR2 FNYEAQ.

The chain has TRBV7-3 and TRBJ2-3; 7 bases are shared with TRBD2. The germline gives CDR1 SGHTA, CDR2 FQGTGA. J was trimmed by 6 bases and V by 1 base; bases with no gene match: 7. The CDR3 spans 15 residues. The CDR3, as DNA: TGTGCCAGCAGCTTAAGGCGGGAGACGAGGGATACGCAGTATTTT. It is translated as CASSLRRETRDTQYF.

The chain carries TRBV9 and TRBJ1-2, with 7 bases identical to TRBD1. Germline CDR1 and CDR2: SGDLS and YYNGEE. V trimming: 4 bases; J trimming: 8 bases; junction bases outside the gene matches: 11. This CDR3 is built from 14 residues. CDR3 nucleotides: TGTGCCAGCAGCACAGGAACAGGGGTTCGAGGCTACACCTTC. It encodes CASSTGTGVRGYTF.

The CDR3 spells CASSSGTSGNYEQYF. For the CDR3, the DNA is TGCGCCAGCAGCTCCGGGACTAGCGGAAACTACGAGCAGTACTTC. This chain uses TRBV5-1 with TRBJ2-7; 11 nucleotides agree with TRBD2. CDR3 length: 15 amino acids. Germline CDR1 is SGHRS and CDR2 is YFSETQ. V dropped 3 bases and J dropped 3; count of bases not matched to a gene: 5.

DNA of the CDR3: TGTGCCAGCCGGACGGACAGGGCCGGCACAGATACGCAGTATTTT. It codes for CASRTDRAGTDTQYF. The chain has TRBV28 and TRBJ2-3; 8 nucleotides align to TRBD1. CDR3 size: 15 residues. The V gene end was trimmed by 8 bases and the J gene end by 1 base; junction bases not matched to a gene: 8. Germline CDR1 MDHEN, CDR2 SYDVKM.

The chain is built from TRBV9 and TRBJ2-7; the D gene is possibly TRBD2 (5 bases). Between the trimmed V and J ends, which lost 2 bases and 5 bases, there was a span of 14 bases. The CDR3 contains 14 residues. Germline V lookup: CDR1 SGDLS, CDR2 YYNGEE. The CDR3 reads CASSVSADFNEQYF. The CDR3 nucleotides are TGTGCCAGCAGCGTCTCTGCGGACTTCAACGAGCAGTACTTC.

CDR3 nucleotides: TGCGCCAGCAGCTGGACAGGGTTCGAGCAGTACTTC. Protein: CASSWTGFEQYF. The rearrangement uses TRBV5-1 and TRBJ2-7; the match to TRBD1 covers 8 bases. The CDR3 runs to 12 residues. Per the germline V gene, CDR1 is SGHRS and CDR2 is YFSETQ. The ends lost 3 bases at V and 6 bases at J; junction bases unmatched: 2.

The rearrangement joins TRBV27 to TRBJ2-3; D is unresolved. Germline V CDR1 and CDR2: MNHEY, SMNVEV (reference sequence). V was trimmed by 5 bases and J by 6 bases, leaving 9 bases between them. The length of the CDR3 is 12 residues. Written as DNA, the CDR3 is TGTGCCAGCAGTCAGCGAAAGGATACGCAGTATTTT. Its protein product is CASSQRKDTQYF.

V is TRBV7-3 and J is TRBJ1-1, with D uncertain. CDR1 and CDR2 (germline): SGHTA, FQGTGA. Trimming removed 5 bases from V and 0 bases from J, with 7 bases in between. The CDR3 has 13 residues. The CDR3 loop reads CASSPQMNTEAFF. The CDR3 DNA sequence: TGTGCCAGCAGCCCACAGATGAACACTGAAGCTTTCTTT.